A selection of T cell receptor beta chains follows, all from one sample in a study of radiation and T cells in renal cell carcinoma. The repertoire was sequenced with immunoSEQ multiplex PCR; TCRdb's copy has only in-frame clones and lacks some. The table has 110,000 to 150,000 clones, around four fifths seen once. The sequencing here drew on blood, taken from a patient whose treatment included radiotherapy and nephrectomy. These receptor sequences come from a woman in her fifties or sixties with renal cell carcinoma. The CDR3 runs from the conserved cysteine through the conserved F or W. D genes are given only for firm matches. Clone sizes are given selectively: once, few, many, or a class where the clone is expanded.

abundance: .
v_gene: TRBV30
j_gene: TRBJ2-2
d_gene: TRBD1
CDR3aa: CAWRGQGQGTGELFF
CDR3nt: TGTGCCTGGAGGGGACAGGGCCAAGGCACCGGGGAGCTGTTTTTT

abundance: .
v_gene: TRBV9
j_gene: TRBJ2-5
d_gene: .
CDR3aa: CASSVGVRQIQETQYF
CDR3nt: TGTGCCAGCAGCGTAGGTGTTCGGCAGATCCAAGAGACCCAGTACTTC

abundance: .
v_gene: TRBV4-3
j_gene: TRBJ1-6
d_gene: .
CDR3aa: CASSQDPEQGIISPLHF
CDR3nt: TGCGCCAGCAGCCAAGATCCCGAGCAGGGGATCATTTCACCCCTCCACTTT

abundance: .
v_gene: TRBV19
j_gene: TRBJ1-5
d_gene: .
CDR3aa: CASSQGGYSNQPQHF
CDR3nt: TGTGCCAGTAGTCAGGGAGGTTATAGCAATCAGCCCCAGCATTTT

abundance: .
v_gene: TRBV29-1
j_gene: TRBJ2-5
d_gene: .
CDR3aa: CSVSPSAETQYF
CDR3nt: TGCAGCGTTTCCCCTAGCGCGGAGACCCAGTACTTC

abundance: .
v_gene: TRBV5-8
j_gene: TRBJ2-5
d_gene: .
CDR3aa: CASSLAEGAGVYAVRETQYF
CDR3nt: TGTGCCAGCAGCTTGGCCGAAGGGGCAGGGGTTTATGCGGTTCGAGAGACCCAGTACTTC

abundance: few
v_gene: TRBV19
j_gene: TRBJ2-3
d_gene: .
CDR3aa: CASSEGKGSDTQYF
CDR3nt: TGTGCCAGTAGTGAGGGTAAAGGTTCAGATACGCAGTATTTT

abundance: .
v_gene: TRBV7-9
j_gene: TRBJ1-1
d_gene: .
CDR3aa: CASPHTNRDLNTEAFF
CDR3nt: TGTGCCAGCCCCCACACCAACAGGGACCTGAACACTGAAGCTTTCTTT

abundance: .
v_gene: TRBV25-1
j_gene: TRBJ2-5
d_gene: .
CDR3aa: CASSGGWETQYF
CDR3nt: TGTGCCAGCAGTGGGGGGTGGGAGACCCAGTACTTC

abundance: .
v_gene: TRBV28
j_gene: TRBJ1-1
d_gene: TRBD1
CDR3aa: CASSLRTGTNTEAFF
CDR3nt: TGTGCCAGCAGTTTACGGACAGGGACGAACACTGAAGCTTTCTTT

abundance: .
v_gene: TRBV29-1
j_gene: TRBJ2-1
d_gene: TRBD2
CDR3aa: CSVGPTSGRSYNEQFF
CDR3nt: TGCAGCGTTGGGCCCACCAGCGGGAGGTCCTACAATGAGCAGTTCTTC

abundance: .
v_gene: TRBV10-2
j_gene: TRBJ2-7
d_gene: TRBD2
CDR3aa: CASSPFAGATYEQYF
CDR3nt: TGCGCCAGCAGCCCTTTCGCGGGAGCCACATACGAGCAGTACTTC

abundance: .
v_gene: TRBV7-2
j_gene: TRBJ1-4
d_gene: TRBD1
CDR3aa: CASSLIRGGEKLFF
CDR3nt: TGTGCCAGCAGCTTAATCAGGGGGGGTGAAAAACTGTTTTTT

abundance: .
v_gene: TRBV7-9
j_gene: TRBJ1-6
d_gene: .
CDR3aa: CASSLHGARNSPLHF
CDR3nt: TGTGCCAGCAGCTTACATGGGGCGCGTAATTCACCCCTCCACTTT

abundance: .
v_gene: TRBV19
j_gene: TRBJ1-3
d_gene: .
CDR3aa: CASSRTRTGNTIYF
CDR3nt: TGTGCCAGTAGCCGGACTAGGACTGGAAACACCATATATTTT

abundance: .
v_gene: TRBV9
j_gene: TRBJ2-7
d_gene: TRBD2
CDR3aa: CASSGPRGDYEQYF
CDR3nt: TGTGCCAGCAGCGGCCCACGGGGGGACTACGAGCAGTACTTC

abundance: .
v_gene: TRBV10-3
j_gene: TRBJ2-3
d_gene: .
CDR3aa: CAISESGFTDTQYF
CDR3nt: TGTGCCATCAGTGAGAGTGGGTTCACAGATACGCAGTATTTT

abundance: .
v_gene: TRBV5-1
j_gene: TRBJ1-6
d_gene: TRBD1
CDR3aa: CASSLGAVSGTGGSPLHF
CDR3nt: TGCGCCAGCAGCTTGGGCGCCGTCTCCGGGACAGGCGGTTCACCCCTCCACTTT

abundance: .
v_gene: TRBV5-6
j_gene: TRBJ2-7
d_gene: .
CDR3aa: CASSPIPSGDSYEQYF
CDR3nt: TGTGCCAGCAGCCCCATCCCCTCAGGGGACTCCTACGAGCAGTACTTC

abundance: .
v_gene: TRBV30
j_gene: TRBJ1-4
d_gene: .
CDR3aa: CAWRGPGWGKLFF
CDR3nt: TGTGCCTGGAGGGGGCCAGGGTGGGGAAAACTGTTTTTT

abundance: .
v_gene: TRBV10-3
j_gene: TRBJ2-2
d_gene: .
CDR3aa: CAIKSLVGTGELFF
CDR3nt: TGTGCCATCAAGAGTCTTGTAGGGACCGGGGAGCTGTTTTTT

abundance: .
v_gene: TRBV30
j_gene: TRBJ2-5
d_gene: .
CDR3aa: CAWGDVEETQYF
CDR3nt: TGTGCCTGGGGGGACGTAGAAGAGACCCAGTACTTC

abundance: .
v_gene: TRBV30
j_gene: TRBJ1-6
d_gene: TRBD1
CDR3aa: CAWRGQNNSPLHF
CDR3nt: TGTGCCTGGAGGGGACAGAATAATTCACCCCTCCACTTT

abundance: .
v_gene: TRBV6-1
j_gene: TRBJ1-5
d_gene: .
CDR3aa: CASSHGTHNQPQHF
CDR3nt: TGTGCCAGCAGTCACGGGACTCACAATCAGCCCCAGCATTTT

abundance: .
v_gene: TRBV7-9
j_gene: TRBJ1-1
d_gene: .
CDR3aa: CASSLDLILGRMNTEAFF
CDR3nt: TGTGCCAGCAGCTTAGATCTAATTTTGGGACGGATGAACACTGAAGCTTTCTTT

abundance: few
v_gene: TRBV7-2
j_gene: TRBJ2-7
d_gene: TRBD1
CDR3aa: CASSPGQPYEQYF
CDR3nt: TGTGCCAGCAGCCCGGGACAGCCCTACGAGCAGTACTTC

abundance: .
v_gene: TRBV5-4
j_gene: TRBJ2-1
d_gene: .
CDR3aa: CASSLREGGEQFF
CDR3nt: TGTGCCAGCAGCTTGCGAGAGGGCGGTGAGCAGTTCTTC

abundance: .
v_gene: TRBV6-6
j_gene: TRBJ1-2
d_gene: .
CDR3aa: CASYAVVGYTF
CDR3nt: TGTGCCAGCTACGCTGTGGTTGGCTACACCTTC

abundance: .
v_gene: TRBV15
j_gene: TRBJ2-7
d_gene: TRBD2
CDR3aa: CATSRGGLVSGRQYF
CDR3nt: TGTGCCACCAGCAGAGGGGGACTAGTGTCTGGGAGGCAGTACTTC

abundance: .
v_gene: TRBV18
j_gene: TRBJ2-7
d_gene: TRBD2
CDR3aa: CASSPRSGSDYEQYF
CDR3nt: TGTGCCAGCTCACCACGGAGCGGGAGTGATTACGAGCAGTACTTC

abundance: .
v_gene: TRBV6-5
j_gene: TRBJ1-2
d_gene: .
CDR3aa: CASSYDGEIGGYTF
CDR3nt: TGTGCCAGCAGTTACGATGGGGAAATTGGAGGCTACACCTTC

abundance: once
v_gene: TRBV5-6
j_gene: TRBJ1-3
d_gene: .
CDR3aa: CASSLGFSGNTIYF
CDR3nt: TGTGCCAGCAGCTTGGGGTTCTCTGGAAACACCATATATTTT

abundance: once
v_gene: TRBV5-1
j_gene: TRBJ2-7
d_gene: .
CDR3aa: CASRSTATYEQYF
CDR3nt: TGCGCCAGCCGATCGACAGCCACCTACGAGCAGTACTTC

abundance: .
v_gene: TRBV7-9
j_gene: TRBJ2-7
d_gene: .
CDR3aa: CASSLTTDTYEQYF
CDR3nt: TGTGCCAGCAGCTTAACGACAGATACCTACGAGCAGTACTTC

abundance: .
v_gene: TRBV5-1
j_gene: TRBJ1-4
d_gene: .
CDR3aa: CASSLKQGVNEKLFF
CDR3nt: TGCGCCAGCAGCCTGAAACAGGGTGTTAATGAAAAACTGTTTTTT

abundance: .
v_gene: TRBV7-9
j_gene: TRBJ2-7
d_gene: .
CDR3aa: CASNQATQPGYF
CDR3nt: TGTGCCAGCAACCAGGCAACCCAGCCCGGGTACTTC

abundance: .
v_gene: TRBV27
j_gene: TRBJ2-7
d_gene: .
CDR3aa: CASSLSNPIVYEQYF
CDR3nt: TGTGCCAGCAGTTTATCGAACCCCATAGTCTACGAGCAGTACTTC

abundance: .
v_gene: TRBV10-2
j_gene: TRBJ1-2
d_gene: TRBD1
CDR3aa: CASRSDRDDGYTF
CDR3nt: TGCGCCAGCAGGTCCGACAGGGATGATGGCTACACCTTC

abundance: .
v_gene: TRBV30
j_gene: TRBJ2-7
d_gene: .
CDR3aa: CAWKGVGEQYF
CDR3nt: TGTGCCTGGAAAGGGGTCGGGGAGCAGTACTTC

abundance: .
v_gene: TRBV5-1
j_gene: TRBJ1-2
d_gene: TRBD1
CDR3aa: CASSTSTGDYGYTF
CDR3nt: TGCGCCAGCAGCACGTCGACAGGGGACTATGGCTACACCTTC

abundance: .
v_gene: TRBV7-2
j_gene: TRBJ1-4
d_gene: TRBD1
CDR3aa: CASSPQGDRVEKLFF
CDR3nt: TGTGCCAGCAGCCCGCAGGGGGACAGGGTTGAAAAACTGTTTTTT

abundance: .
v_gene: TRBV10-3
j_gene: TRBJ2-7
d_gene: .
CDR3aa: CAISESGTYEQYF
CDR3nt: TGTGCCATCAGTGAGTCGGGTACCTACGAGCAGTACTTC

abundance: few
v_gene: TRBV28
j_gene: TRBJ1-4
d_gene: .
CDR3aa: CATKVSANEKLFF
CDR3nt: TGTGCCACCAAGGTTTCGGCTAATGAAAAACTGTTTTTT